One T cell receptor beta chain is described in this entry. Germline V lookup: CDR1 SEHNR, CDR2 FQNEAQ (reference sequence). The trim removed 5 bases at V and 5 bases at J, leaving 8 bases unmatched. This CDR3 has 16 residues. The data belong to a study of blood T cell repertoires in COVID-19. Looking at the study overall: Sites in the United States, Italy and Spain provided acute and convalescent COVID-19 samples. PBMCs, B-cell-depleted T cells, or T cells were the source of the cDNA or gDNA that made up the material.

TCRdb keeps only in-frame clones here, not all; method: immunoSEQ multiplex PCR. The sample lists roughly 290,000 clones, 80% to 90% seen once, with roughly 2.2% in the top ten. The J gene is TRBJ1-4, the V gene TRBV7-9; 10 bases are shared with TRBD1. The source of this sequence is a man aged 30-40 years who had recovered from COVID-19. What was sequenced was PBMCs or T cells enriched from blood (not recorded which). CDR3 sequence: CASSRQRGQGNEKLFF. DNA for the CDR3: TGTGCCAGCAGCAGACAGAGGGGACAGGGGAATGAAAAACTGTTTTTT.